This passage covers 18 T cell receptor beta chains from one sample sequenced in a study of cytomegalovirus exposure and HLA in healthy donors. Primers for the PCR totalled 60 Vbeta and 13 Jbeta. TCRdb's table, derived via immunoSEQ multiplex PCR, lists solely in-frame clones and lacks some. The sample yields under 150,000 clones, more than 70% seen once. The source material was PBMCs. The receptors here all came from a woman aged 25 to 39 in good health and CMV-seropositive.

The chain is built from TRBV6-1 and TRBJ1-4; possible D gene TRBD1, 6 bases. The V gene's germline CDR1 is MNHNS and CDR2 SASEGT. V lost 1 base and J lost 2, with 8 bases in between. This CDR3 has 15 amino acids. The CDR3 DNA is TGTGCCAGCAGTGAAGTCACAGGGACTAATGAAAAACTGTTTTTT. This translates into CASSEVTGTNEKLFF.

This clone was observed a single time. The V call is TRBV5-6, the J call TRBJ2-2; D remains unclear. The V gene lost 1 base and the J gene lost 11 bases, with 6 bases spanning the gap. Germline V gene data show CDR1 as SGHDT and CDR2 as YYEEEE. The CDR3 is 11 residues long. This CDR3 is CASSLQSELFF. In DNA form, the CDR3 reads TGTGCCAGCAGCTTGCAGTCAGAGCTGTTTTTT. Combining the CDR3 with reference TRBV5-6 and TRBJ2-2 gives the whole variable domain DAGVTQSPTHLIKTRGQQVTLRCSPKSGHDTVSWYQQALGQGPQFIFQYYEEEERQRGNFPDRFSGHQFPNYSSELNVNALLLGDSALYLCASSLQSELFFGEGSRLTVL.

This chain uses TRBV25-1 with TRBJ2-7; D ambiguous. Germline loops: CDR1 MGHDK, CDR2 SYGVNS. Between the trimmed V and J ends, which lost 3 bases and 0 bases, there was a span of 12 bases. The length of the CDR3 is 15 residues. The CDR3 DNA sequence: TGTGCCAGCAGTGATCCAGCGAGGAGCTCCTACGAGCAGTACTTC. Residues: CASSDPARSSYEQYF.

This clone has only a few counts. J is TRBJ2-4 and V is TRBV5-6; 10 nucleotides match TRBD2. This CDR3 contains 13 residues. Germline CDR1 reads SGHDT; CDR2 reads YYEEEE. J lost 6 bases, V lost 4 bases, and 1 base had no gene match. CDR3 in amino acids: CASSRTSGNIQYF. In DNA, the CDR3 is TGTGCCAGCAGCCGGACTAGCGGAAACATTCAGTACTTC.

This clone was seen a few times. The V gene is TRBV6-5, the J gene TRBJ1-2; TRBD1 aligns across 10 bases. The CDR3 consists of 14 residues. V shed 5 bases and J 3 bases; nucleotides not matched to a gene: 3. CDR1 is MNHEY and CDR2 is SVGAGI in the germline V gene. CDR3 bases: TGTGCCAGCAGTCTGACAGGGGGCGACTATGGCTACACCTTC. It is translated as CASSLTGGDYGYTF.

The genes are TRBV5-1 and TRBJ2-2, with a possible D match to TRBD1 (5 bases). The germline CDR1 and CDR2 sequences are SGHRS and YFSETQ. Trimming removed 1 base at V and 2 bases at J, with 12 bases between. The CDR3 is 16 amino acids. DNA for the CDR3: TGCGCCAGCAGCTTGCTCAGGGCTATAAACACCGGGGAGCTGTTTTTT. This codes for CASSLLRAINTGELFF.

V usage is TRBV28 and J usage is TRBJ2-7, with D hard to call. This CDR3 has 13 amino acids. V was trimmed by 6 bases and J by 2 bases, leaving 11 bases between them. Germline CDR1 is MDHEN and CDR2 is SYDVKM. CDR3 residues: CASSVHTTYEQYF. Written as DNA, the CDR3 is TGTGCCAGCAGCGTTCACACCACCTACGAGCAGTACTTC.

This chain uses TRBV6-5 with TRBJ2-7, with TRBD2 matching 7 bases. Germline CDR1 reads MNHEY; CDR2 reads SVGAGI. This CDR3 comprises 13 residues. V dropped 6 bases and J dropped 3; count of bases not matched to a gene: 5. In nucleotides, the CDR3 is TGTGCCAGCAGACTTAGGGAGGGCTACGAGCAGTACTTC. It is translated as CASRLREGYEQYF.

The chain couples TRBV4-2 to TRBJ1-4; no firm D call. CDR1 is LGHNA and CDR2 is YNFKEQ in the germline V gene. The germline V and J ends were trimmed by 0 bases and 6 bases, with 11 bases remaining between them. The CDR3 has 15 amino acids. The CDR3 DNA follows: TGTGCCAGCAGCCAAGAGCCTCCCGGGGATGAAAAACTGTTTTTT. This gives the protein CASSQEPPGDEKLFF.

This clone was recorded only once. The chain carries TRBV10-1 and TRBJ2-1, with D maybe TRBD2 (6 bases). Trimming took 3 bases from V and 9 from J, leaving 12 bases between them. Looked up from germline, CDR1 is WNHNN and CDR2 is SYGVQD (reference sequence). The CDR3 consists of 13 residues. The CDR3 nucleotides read TGCGCCAGCAGTGAAATTATGGAGGGTGAGCAGTTCTTC. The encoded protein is CASSEIMEGEQFF.

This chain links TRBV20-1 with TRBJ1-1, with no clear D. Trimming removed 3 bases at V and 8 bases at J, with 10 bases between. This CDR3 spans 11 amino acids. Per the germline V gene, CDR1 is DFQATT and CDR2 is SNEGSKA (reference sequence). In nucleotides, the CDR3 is TGCAGTGCTAGCCTTTCCAGGGAAGCTTTCTTT. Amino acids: CSASLSREAFF.

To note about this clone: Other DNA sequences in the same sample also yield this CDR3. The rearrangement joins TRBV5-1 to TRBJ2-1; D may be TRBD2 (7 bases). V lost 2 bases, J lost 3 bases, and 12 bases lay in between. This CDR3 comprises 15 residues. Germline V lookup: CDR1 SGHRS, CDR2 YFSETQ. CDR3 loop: CASSLGGGSYNEQFF. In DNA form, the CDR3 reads TGCGCCAGCAGCTTAGGGGGGGGGAGCTACAATGAGCAGTTCTTC.

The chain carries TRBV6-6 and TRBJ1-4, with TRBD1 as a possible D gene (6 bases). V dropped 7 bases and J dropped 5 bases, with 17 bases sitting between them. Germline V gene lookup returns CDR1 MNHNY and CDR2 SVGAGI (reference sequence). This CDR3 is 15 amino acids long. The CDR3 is CASINTGGPNEKLFF. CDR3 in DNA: TGTGCCAGCATCAATACGGGGGGGCCCAATGAAAAACTGTTTTTT.

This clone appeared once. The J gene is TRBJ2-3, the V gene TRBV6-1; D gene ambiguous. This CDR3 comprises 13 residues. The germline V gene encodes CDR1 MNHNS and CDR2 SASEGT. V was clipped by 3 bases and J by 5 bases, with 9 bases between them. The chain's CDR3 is CASSDDTGDTQYF. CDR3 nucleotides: TGTGCCAGCAGTGACGATACGGGAGATACGCAGTATTTT.

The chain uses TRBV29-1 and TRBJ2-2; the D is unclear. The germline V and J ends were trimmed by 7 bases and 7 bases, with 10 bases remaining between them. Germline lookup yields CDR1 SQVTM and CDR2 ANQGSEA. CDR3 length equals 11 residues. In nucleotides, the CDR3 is TGCAGCGCCCTCCGAGTCGGGGAGCTGTTTTTT. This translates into CSALRVGELFF.

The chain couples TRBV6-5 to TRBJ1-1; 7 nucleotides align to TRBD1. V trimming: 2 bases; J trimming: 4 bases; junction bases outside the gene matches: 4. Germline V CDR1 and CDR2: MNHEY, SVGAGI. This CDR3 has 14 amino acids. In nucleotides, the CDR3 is TGTGCCAGCAGTTACCAGGGGGAGACCACTGAAGCTTTCTTT. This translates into CASSYQGETTEAFF.

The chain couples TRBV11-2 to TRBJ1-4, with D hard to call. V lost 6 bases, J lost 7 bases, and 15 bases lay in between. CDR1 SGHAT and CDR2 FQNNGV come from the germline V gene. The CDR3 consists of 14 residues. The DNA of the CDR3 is TGTGCCAGCAGATGGAGGGTGGGAGGTGAAAAACTGTTTTTT. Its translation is CASRWRVGGEKLFF.

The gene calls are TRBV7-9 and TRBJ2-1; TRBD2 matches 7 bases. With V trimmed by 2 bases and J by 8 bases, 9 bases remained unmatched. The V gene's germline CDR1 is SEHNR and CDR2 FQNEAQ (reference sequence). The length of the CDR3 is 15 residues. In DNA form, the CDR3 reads TGTGCCAGCAGCTTAATGGGGGTGGCGGGAGATGAGCAGTTCTTC. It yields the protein CASSLMGVAGDEQFF.